The rows below give T cell receptor beta chains drawn from one sample of a study of molecular identifiers for immune sequencing clone quantification. TCRdb re-analysed the PCR reads in MiXCR, keeping a single row per CDR3 protein. The sample has about 640,000 distinct CDR3 sequences, 15% to 20% seen once; the top ten hold roughly 0.83%. The sample was naive CD8+ T cells from blood, with Jurkat cell RNA spiked in. The receptor source for this set is a human donor in good health. Some libraries in this study had Jurkat cell RNA spiked in. Both conserved end residues are trimmed from each CDR3. The D gene is left open where the match is weak.

>NA|TRBV27|TRBJ1-6
ASSLRGMKVSPLH
>NA|TRBV19|TRBJ1-1
ASSTPGYTEAF
>TRBD1|TRBV6-2/TRBV6-3|TRBJ1-1
ATRWTGLNEGNTEAF
>NA|TRBV11-2|TRBJ1-3
ASSLERDSGNTIY
>TRBD1|TRBV30|TRBJ2-1
AWEPGQGSNEQF
>NA|TRBV5-6|TRBJ2-2
ASSYGYPGELF
>NA|TRBV6-5|TRBJ1-1
VSSYSGGGTEAF
>NA|TRBV27|TRBJ2-3
ASSTPWGGARTDTQY
>TRBD2|TRBV7-2|TRBJ2-3
ASSSPLAGGPTDTQY
>NA|TRBV5-4|TRBJ2-3
ASSLEGAGAFTDTQY
>NA|TRBV12-3/TRBV12-4|TRBJ2-1
ASSSRPEFGQF